The 22 T cell receptor beta chains presented below share a single source sample, sequenced in a study of Ad26.COV2.S vaccination and SARS-CoV-2 variants. Profiling relied on immunoSEQ multiplex PCR, and the TCRdb table lists in-frame clones only, not all of them. The data show about 430,000 clones, approximately 90% seen once. The treatment denotes: approximately 18 received Ad26.COV2.S at low or high dose, single or two shots; roughly five received placebo; per-sample allocation not given. At day 63 after the first vaccine or placebo injection, samples were drawn. Material: peripheral blood, obtained in a trial of Ad26.COV2.S vaccine versus placebo. All receptors come from a person between 18 and 65 years old who received the Ad26.COV2.S COVID-19 vaccine or a placebo.

This chain uses TRBV6-6 with TRBJ1-1; D uncertain. There are 10 residues in the CDR3. The germline V and J ends were trimmed by 4 bases and 7 bases, with 4 bases remaining between them. CDR1 and CDR2 (germline): MNHNY, SVGAGI (reference sequence). Here the CDR3 reads CASSSVEAFF. The CDR3, as DNA: TGTGCCAGCAGTTCAGTTGAAGCTTTCTTT.

V and J are TRBV6-5 and TRBJ2-7; 11 bases map to TRBD2. Germline-derived CDR1 and CDR2 are MNHEY and SVGAGI. V lost 6 bases and J lost 3; bases outside the gene matches: 7. This CDR3 has 15 residues. The CDR3 DNA sequence: TGTGCCAGCAGGAGAACTAGCGGGAGCGACTACGAGCAGTACTTC. It encodes CASRRTSGSDYEQYF.

The V gene is TRBV11-2, the J gene TRBJ2-1; 16 bases match TRBD2. V trimming: 5 bases; J trimming: 4 bases; junction bases outside the gene matches: 11. CDR1 is SGHAT and CDR2 is FQNNGV in the germline V gene. This CDR3 spans 19 amino acids. CDR3 nucleotides: TGTGCCAGCAGCCGCGGAGTGGGACTAGCGGGGGGGGGATACAATGAGCAGTTCTTC. This codes for CASSRGVGLAGGGYNEQFF. Drawing the rest from reference TRBV11-2 and TRBJ2-1, the complete variable domain is EAGVAQSPRYKIIEKRQSVAFWCNPISGHATLYWYQQILGQGPKLLIQFQNNGVVDDSQLPKDRFSAERLKGVDSTLKIQPAKLEDSAVYLCASSRGVGLAGGGYNEQFFGPGTRLTVL.

This clone came up a few times. The chain couples TRBV5-1 to TRBJ1-2; weak D call: TRBD1 (6 bases). The V gene lost 4 bases and the J gene lost 4 bases, with 11 bases spanning the gap. Looked up from germline, CDR1 is SGHRS and CDR2 is YFSETQ. The CDR3 contains 13 residues. CDR3 region: CASSIGTSYGYTF. The CDR3 DNA is TGCGCCAGCAGCATAGGGACAAGCTATGGCTACACCTTC.

This rearrangement joins TRBV6-2 or TRBV6-3 to TRBJ2-3, with unresolved D. Between the trimmed V and J ends, which lost 2 bases and 6 bases, there was a span of 12 bases. In germline, CDR1 is MNHEY, CDR2 SVGEGT. This CDR3 comprises 14 residues. CDR3 nucleotides: TGTGCCAGCAGTTACCTGAGAGATGGGGATACGCAGTATTTT. Translation: CASSYLRDGDTQYF.

This sequence joins TRBV30 and TRBJ2-7; D is ambiguous. V dropped 0 bases and J dropped 2 bases, with 8 bases sitting between them. Germline V CDR1 and CDR2: GTSNPN, SVGIG (reference sequence). This CDR3 contains 13 residues. The CDR3 sequence: CAWSVGKTYEQYF. For the CDR3, the DNA is TGTGCCTGGAGTGTAGGCAAGACCTACGAGCAGTACTTC.

This rearrangement joins TRBV7-2 to TRBJ2-7; the match to TRBD1 covers 7 bases. Germline CDR1 SGHTA, CDR2 FQGNSA. J lost 4 bases, V lost 4 bases, and 10 bases had no gene match. CDR3 length equals 15 residues. The CDR3 coding sequence is TGTGCCAGCAGCTCCGCAACAGGGGTACAGTACGAGCAGTACTTC. This gives the protein CASSSATGVQYEQYF.

This rearrangement joins TRBV7-6 to TRBJ1-2; 8 positions agree with TRBD1. The CDR3 has 15 residues. CDR1 and CDR2 (germline): SGHVS, FNYEAQ. Trimming removed 5 bases from V and 4 bases from J; junction bases left unmatched: 9. In DNA form, the CDR3 reads TGTGCCAGCAGCCACCCGGGACAGGTCCCCTATGGCTACACCTTC. As protein: CASSHPGQVPYGYTF.

The sample holds a few counts of this clone. This chain uses TRBV5-4 with TRBJ2-2; the D is unclear. The germline V gene has CDR1 SGHNT and CDR2 YYREEE (reference sequence). Trimming took off 4 bases at V and 2 bases at J, with 12 bases between the two ends. The CDR3 contains 15 residues. The CDR3 reads CASSLGQFNTGELFF. The CDR3 DNA sequence: TGTGCCAGCAGCCTGGGCCAGTTCAACACCGGGGAGCTGTTTTTT.

This clone was detected once. This chain joins TRBV19 and TRBJ2-5; possibly TRBD1 or TRBD2 for D (5 bases each). Germline CDR1 reads LNHDA; CDR2 reads SQIVND (reference sequence). V was cut by 5 bases and J by 4 bases, with 20 bases left in between. This CDR3 has 16 residues. As DNA, the CDR3 is TGTGCCAGTAGTTTCGGCCCGGGACGGGGATTAGAGACCCAGTACTTC. Translating it yields CASSFGPGRGLETQYF.

This clone was observed a single time. The chain joins TRBV29-1 to TRBJ2-1; D remains unclear. The length of the CDR3 is 12 residues. Germline V lookup: CDR1 SQVTM, CDR2 ANQGSEA. V lost 1 base to trimming and J lost 8 bases, with 9 bases between them. The CDR3 protein is CSVEVKVYEQFF. The CDR3 coding sequence is TGCAGCGTTGAAGTTAAAGTTTATGAGCAGTTCTTC.

This chain links TRBV7-9 with TRBJ2-5; TRBD1 matches at 7 bases. Germline assignment: CDR1 SEHNR and CDR2 FQNEAQ (reference sequence). CDR3 length equals 15 residues. Unmatched junction bases numbered 6, after V lost 2 bases and J lost 3 bases. The chain's CDR3 is CASSLSRDRKETQYF. CDR3 DNA sequence: TGTGCCAGCAGCTTAAGCCGGGACAGAAAAGAGACCCAGTACTTC.

V usage is TRBV4-3 and J usage is TRBJ2-7; 9 nucleotides agree with TRBD2. CDR3 size: 15 residues. Trimming at V came to 0 bases and at J to 3 bases, leaving 3 bases not matched to a gene. The germline gives CDR1 LGHNA, CDR2 YSLEER. CDR3 in DNA: TGCGCCAGCAGCCAAGATTCTAGCGGGAACTACGAGCAGTACTTC. This translates into CASSQDSSGNYEQYF.

The rearrangement uses TRBV28 and TRBJ1-4; 11 nucleotides agree with TRBD1. This CDR3 has 13 amino acids. Looked up from germline, CDR1 is MDHEN and CDR2 is SYDVKM. V dropped 6 bases and J dropped 10; count of bases not matched to a gene: 4. The CDR3 protein is CASSPGQGGKLFF. Written as DNA, the CDR3 is TGTGCCAGCAGCCCGGGACAGGGGGGAAAACTGTTTTTT.

This sequence joins TRBV6-2 or TRBV6-3 and TRBJ2-1, with 7 positions matching TRBD2. CDR1 and CDR2 (germline): MNHEY, SVGEGT. Unmatched junction bases numbered 10, after V lost 0 bases and J lost 8 bases. The CDR3 loop spans 16 amino acids. The CDR3 is CASSYSSLAVGYEQFF. Here the CDR3 DNA reads TGTGCCAGCAGTTACTCGAGTCTAGCGGTTGGGTATGAGCAGTTCTTC.

The gene calls are TRBV9 and TRBJ2-7; 7 bases map to TRBD1. The CDR3 is 14 residues long. CDR1 and CDR2 from the germline V gene are SGDLS and YYNGEE. The trim removed 3 bases at V and 4 bases at J, leaving 7 bases unmatched. CDR3 loop: CASSAGTVGYEQYF. CDR3 sequence (DNA): TGTGCCAGCAGCGCCGGGACAGTCGGGTACGAGCAGTACTTC.

CDR3 protein: CASSLVGGLNEKLFF. CDR3 bases: TGTGCCAGCAGCCTGGTAGGGGGGCTGAATGAAAAACTGTTTTTT. The gene calls are TRBV7-2 and TRBJ1-4, with TRBD1 as a possible D gene (6 bases). Trimming removed 5 bases from V and 5 bases from J, with 15 bases in between. The CDR3 totals 15 residues. Per the germline V gene, CDR1 is SGHTA and CDR2 is FQGNSA.

The chain has TRBV3-1 (or the pseudogene TRBV3-2) and TRBJ1-6; D gene ambiguous. Trimming took off 0 bases at V and 0 bases at J, with 12 bases between the two ends. The CDR3 length is 18 residues. CDR1 LGHDT and CDR2 YNNKEL come from the germline V gene (reference sequence). DNA of the CDR3: TGTGCCAGCAGCCAAGATCATAGGGCAGACTCCTATAATTCACCCCTCCACTTT. Amino acids: CASSQDHRADSYNSPLHF.

V gene TRBV6-5 combines with J gene TRBJ1-2, with D possibly matching TRBD1 (5 bases). CDR3 length: 13 amino acids. Germline V gene lookup returns CDR1 MNHEY and CDR2 SVGAGI. V gave up 6 bases and J gave up 4 bases, with 12 bases separating them. CDR3 bases: TGTGCCAGCAGCCGAGGGGAGGGCTATGGCTACACCTTC. Protein sequence: CASSRGEGYGYTF.

This sequence joins TRBV2 and TRBJ2-3; the match to TRBD2 covers 7 bases. The trim removed 8 bases at V and 6 bases at J, leaving 8 bases unmatched. The CDR3 has 13 amino acids. Germline loops: CDR1 SNHLY, CDR2 FYNNEI. CDR3 sequence reads: CASWRYGGDTQYF. DNA for the CDR3: TGTGCCAGCTGGCGATACGGGGGGGATACGCAGTATTTT.

The gene calls are TRBV7-2 and TRBJ2-1, with a weak D call TRBD1 (6 bases). Germline values: CDR1 SGHTA, CDR2 FQGNSA. CDR3 length: 12 amino acids. V was trimmed by 1 base and J by 8 bases, leaving 6 bases between them. The CDR3: CASSLGGHEQFF. The CDR3 DNA reads as TGTGCCAGCAGCTTAGGGGGGCATGAGCAGTTCTTC.

The rearrangement joins TRBV6-5 to TRBJ2-7; TRBD1 matches 7 bases. With V trimmed by 2 bases and J by 0 bases, 7 bases remained unmatched. In germline, CDR1 is MNHEY, CDR2 SVGAGI. This CDR3 region has 16 residues. In DNA form, the CDR3 reads TGTGCCAGCAGTTACGTCCAGGGGGATAGCTCCTACGAGCAGTACTTC. Its translation is CASSYVQGDSSYEQYF.